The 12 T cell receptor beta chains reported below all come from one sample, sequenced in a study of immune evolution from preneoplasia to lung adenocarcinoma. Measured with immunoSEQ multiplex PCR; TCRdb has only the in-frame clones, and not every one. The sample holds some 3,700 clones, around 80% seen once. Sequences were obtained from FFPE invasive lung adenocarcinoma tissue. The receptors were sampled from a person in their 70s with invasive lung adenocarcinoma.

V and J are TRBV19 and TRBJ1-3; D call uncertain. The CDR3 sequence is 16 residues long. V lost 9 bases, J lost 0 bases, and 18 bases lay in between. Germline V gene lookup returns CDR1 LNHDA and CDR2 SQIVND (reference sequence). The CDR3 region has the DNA TGTGCCAGCACCGAGAGAGGCCGGGGCTCTGGAAACACCATATATTTT. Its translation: CASTERGRGSGNTIYF.

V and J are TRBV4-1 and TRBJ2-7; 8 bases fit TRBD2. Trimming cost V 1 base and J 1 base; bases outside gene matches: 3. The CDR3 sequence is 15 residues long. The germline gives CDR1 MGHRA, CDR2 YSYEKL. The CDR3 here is CASSQGTSRSYEQYF. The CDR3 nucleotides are TGCGCCAGCAGCCAAGGGACTAGCAGATCCTACGAGCAGTACTTC.

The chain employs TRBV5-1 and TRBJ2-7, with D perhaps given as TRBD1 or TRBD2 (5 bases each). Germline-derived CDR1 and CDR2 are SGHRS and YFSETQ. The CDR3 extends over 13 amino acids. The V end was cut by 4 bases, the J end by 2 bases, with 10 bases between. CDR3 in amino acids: CASSPLGPYEQYF. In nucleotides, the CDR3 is TGCGCCAGCAGCCCCCTGGGACCCTACGAGCAGTACTTC.

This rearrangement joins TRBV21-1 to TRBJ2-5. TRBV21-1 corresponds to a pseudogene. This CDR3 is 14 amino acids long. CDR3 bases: TGTGCCAGCAGCAACCGGGCCCCAGGAGAGACCCAGTACTTC. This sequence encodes CASSNRAPGETQYF.

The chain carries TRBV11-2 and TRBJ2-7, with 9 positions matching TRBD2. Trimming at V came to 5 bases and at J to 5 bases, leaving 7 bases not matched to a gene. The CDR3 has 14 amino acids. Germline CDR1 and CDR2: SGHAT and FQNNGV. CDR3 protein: CASSQGLAGHEQYF. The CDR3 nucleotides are TGTGCCAGCAGCCAGGGGCTAGCGGGACACGAGCAGTACTTC.

DNA for the CDR3: TGTGCCAGCAGCCCCCCAAGGACTGAAGCTTTCTTT. Translation gives CASSPPRTEAFF. This chain joins TRBV7-9 and TRBJ1-1; D is uncertain. The germline gives CDR1 SEHNR, CDR2 FQNEAQ (reference sequence). V shed 5 bases and J shed 5 bases, with 9 bases lying between them. This CDR3 region has 12 residues.

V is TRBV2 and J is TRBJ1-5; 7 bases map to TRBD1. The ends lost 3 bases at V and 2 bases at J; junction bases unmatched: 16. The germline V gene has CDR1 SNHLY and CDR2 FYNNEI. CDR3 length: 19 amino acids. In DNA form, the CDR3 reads TGTGCCAGCAGTGACCACGGACAGGTAGGAGCTATAGGCAATCAGCCCCAGCATTTT. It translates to CASSDHGQVGAIGNQPQHF.

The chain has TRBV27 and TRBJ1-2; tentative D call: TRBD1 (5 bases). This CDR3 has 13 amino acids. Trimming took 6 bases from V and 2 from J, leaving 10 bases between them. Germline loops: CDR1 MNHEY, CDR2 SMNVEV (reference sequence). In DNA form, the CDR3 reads TGTGCCAGCAGCACGGAGGGGAACTATGGCTACACCTTC. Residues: CASSTEGNYGYTF.

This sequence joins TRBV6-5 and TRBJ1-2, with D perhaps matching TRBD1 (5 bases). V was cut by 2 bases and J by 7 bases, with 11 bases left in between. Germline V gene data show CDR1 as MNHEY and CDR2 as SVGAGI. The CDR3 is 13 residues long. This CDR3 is CASSYGRESGYTF. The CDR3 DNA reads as TGTGCCAGCAGTTACGGCAGGGAAAGTGGCTACACCTTC.

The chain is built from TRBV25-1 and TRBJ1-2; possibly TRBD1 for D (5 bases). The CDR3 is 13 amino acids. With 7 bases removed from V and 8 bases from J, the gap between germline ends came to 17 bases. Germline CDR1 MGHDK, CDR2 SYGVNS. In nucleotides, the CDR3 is TGTGCCAGCATCGGCGAACAGGTCTACGGCTACACCTTC. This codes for CASIGEQVYGYTF.

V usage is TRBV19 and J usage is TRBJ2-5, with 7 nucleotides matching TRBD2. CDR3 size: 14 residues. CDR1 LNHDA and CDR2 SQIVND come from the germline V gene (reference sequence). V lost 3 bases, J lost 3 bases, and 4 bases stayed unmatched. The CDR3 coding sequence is TGTGCCAGTAGTATTAGGGCGGGAGAAGAGACCCAGTACTTC. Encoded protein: CASSIRAGEETQYF. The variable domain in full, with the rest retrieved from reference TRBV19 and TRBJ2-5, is DGGITQSPKYLFRKEGQNVTLSCEQNLNHDAMYWYRQDPGQGLRLIYYSQIVNDFQKGDIAEGYSVSREKKESFPLTVTSAQKNPTAFYLCASSIRAGEETQYFGPGTRLLVL.

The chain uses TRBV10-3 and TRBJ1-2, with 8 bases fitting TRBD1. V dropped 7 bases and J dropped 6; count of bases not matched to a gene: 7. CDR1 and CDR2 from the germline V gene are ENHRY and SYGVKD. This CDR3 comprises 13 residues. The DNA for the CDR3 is TGTGCCATCACTAGACAGGGGAAGGATGGCTACACCTTC. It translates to CAITRQGKDGYTF.